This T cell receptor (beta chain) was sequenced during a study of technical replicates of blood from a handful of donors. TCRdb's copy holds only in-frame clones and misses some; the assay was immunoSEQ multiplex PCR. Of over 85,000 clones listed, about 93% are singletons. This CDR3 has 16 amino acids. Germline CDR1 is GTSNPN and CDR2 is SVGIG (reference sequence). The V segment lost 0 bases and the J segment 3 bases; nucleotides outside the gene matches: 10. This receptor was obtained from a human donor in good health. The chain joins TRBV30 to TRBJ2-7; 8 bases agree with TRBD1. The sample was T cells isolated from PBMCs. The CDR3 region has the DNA TGTGCCTGGAGTGTCCCAAGGACAGGGAGAGACTACGAGCAGTACTTC. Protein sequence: CAWSVPRTGRDYEQYF.